Here is one T cell receptor (beta chain) with its context. The repertoire was sequenced with immunoSEQ multiplex PCR; TCRdb's copy has only in-frame clones and lacks some. Here the sample spans fewer than 350,000 clones, around 86% being singletons. This sample was included in a study of shared clonotypes between healthy human individuals. CDR1 MNHNS and CDR2 SASEGT come from the germline V gene. Unmatched junction bases numbered 6, after V lost 3 bases and J lost 4 bases. The CDR3 contains 15 residues. The sample was memory CD8+ T cells sorted from blood. The subset here: CD45RO+ cells pooled with CCR7-negative TemRA cells. This TCR was recovered from a man in his late teens or twenties in good health. The gene calls are TRBV6-1 and TRBJ2-7; 10 bases line up with TRBD1. The CDR3 DNA is TGTGCCAGCAGTGACCCGACAGGGGGCAAGTACGAGCAGTACTTC. Its protein product is CASSDPTGGKYEQYF.